This T cell receptor beta chain comes out of a study of T cells in Graves' hyperthyroidism and ophthalmopathy. What was amplified from RNA transcripts were TCR beta CDR3 regions. The HTBI primer set drove a first-round RT-PCR of the TCR CDR3. MiXCR, applied by TCRdb to the multiplex PCR reads, yields one record per CDR3 protein. Of nearly 750,000 distinct CDR3 sequences detected, roughly a third appear once; the ten largest clones hold around 32%. When ophthalmopathy did not progress within 18 months, Graves' hyperthyroidism was considered stable. V was cut by 0 bases and J by 11 bases, with 14 bases left in between. The CDR3 is 13 residues long. In germline, CDR1 is SGHRS, CDR2 YFSETQ.

The receptor's source is a woman in her thirties or forties with Graves' hyperthyroidism. The sample consisted of blood. The chain combines TRBV5-1 with TRBJ1-1, with unresolved D. CDR3 loop: CASSLDGMIPAFF. The DNA for the CDR3 is TGCGCCAGCAGCTTGGACGGTATGATCCCCGCTTTCTTT.